This TCR beta chain derives from a study of technical replicates of blood from a handful of donors. The repertoire was sequenced with immunoSEQ multiplex PCR; TCRdb's copy has only in-frame clones and lacks some. The table records under 95,000 clones, nearly 97% of them present only once. The germline CDR1 and CDR2 sequences are MGHRA and YSYEKL. With V trimmed by 4 bases and J by 1 base, 3 bases remained unmatched. The CDR3 loop spans 16 amino acids. The sequence derives from a human donor in good health. V is TRBV4-1 and J is TRBJ2-2; TRBD1 aligns across 10 bases. Sequencing was carried out using T cells isolated from PBMCs. For the CDR3, the DNA is TGCGCCAGCAGCCCTTGGACAGGGGGGAACACCGGGGAGCTGTTTTTT. This encodes CASSPWTGGNTGELFF.